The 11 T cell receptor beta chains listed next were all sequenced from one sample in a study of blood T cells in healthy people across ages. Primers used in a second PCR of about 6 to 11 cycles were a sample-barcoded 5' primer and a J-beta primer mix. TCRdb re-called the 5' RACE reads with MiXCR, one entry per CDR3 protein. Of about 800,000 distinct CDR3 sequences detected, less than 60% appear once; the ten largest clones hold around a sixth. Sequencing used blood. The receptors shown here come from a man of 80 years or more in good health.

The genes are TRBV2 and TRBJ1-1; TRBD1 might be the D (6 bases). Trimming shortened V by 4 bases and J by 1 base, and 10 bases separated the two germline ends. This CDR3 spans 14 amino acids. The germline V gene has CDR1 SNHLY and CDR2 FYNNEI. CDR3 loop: CASSVQGRNTEAFF. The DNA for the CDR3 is TGTGCCAGCAGTGTACAGGGCCGGAACACTGAAGCTTTCTTT.

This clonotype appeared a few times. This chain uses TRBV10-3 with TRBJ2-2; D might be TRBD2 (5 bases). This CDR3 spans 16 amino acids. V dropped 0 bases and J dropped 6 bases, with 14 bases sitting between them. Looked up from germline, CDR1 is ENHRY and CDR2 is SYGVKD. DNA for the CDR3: TGTGCCATCAGTGAGTCCGGGGTTTCTAACGCCGGGGAGCTGTTTTTT. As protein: CAISESGVSNAGELFF.

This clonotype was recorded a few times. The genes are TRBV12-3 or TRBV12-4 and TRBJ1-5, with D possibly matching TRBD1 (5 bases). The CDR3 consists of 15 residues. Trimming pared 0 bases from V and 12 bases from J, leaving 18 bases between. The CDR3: CASSLADVGTSNQHF. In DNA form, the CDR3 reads TGTGCCAGCAGTTTAGCGGACGTCGGGACTTCTAACCAGCATTTT.

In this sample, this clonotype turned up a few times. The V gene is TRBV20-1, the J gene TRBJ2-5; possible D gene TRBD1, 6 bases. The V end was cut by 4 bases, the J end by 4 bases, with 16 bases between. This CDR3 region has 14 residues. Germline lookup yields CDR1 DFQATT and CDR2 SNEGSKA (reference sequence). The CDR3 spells CSATGRGSIETQYF. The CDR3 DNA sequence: TGCAGTGCTACAGGCAGGGGTTCAATAGAGACCCAGTACTTC.

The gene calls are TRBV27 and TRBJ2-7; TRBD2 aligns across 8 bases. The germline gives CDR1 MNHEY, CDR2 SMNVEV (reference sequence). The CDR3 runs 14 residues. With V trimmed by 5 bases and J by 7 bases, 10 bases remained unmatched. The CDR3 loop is CASSRSGSRREQYF. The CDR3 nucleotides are TGTGCCAGCAGTCGAAGCGGGAGCCGACGTGAGCAGTACTTC.

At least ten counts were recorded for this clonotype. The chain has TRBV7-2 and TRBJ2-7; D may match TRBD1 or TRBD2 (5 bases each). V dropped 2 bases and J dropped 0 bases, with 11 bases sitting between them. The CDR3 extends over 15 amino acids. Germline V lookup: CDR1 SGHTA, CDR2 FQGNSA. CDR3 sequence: CASSLRAGSSYEQYF. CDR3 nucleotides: TGTGCCAGCAGCTTAAGGGCAGGGAGCTCCTACGAGCAGTACTTC.

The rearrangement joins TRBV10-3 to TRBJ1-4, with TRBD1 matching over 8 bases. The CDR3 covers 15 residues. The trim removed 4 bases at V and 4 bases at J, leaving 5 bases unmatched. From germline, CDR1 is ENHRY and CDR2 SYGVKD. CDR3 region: CAISGTGGINEKLFF. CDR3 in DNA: TGTGCCATCAGTGGAACAGGGGGGATTAATGAAAAACTGTTTTTT.

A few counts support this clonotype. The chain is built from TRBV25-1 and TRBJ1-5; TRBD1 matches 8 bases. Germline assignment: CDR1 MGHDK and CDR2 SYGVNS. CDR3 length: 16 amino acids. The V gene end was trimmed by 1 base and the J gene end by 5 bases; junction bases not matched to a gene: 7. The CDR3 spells CASSESGRGHDQPQHF. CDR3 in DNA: TGTGCCAGCAGTGAATCAGGCAGGGGGCATGATCAGCCCCAGCATTTT.

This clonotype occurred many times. CDR3 protein: CASSLEMGQHRYTF. The CDR3 bases are TGCGCCAGCAGCTTGGAGATGGGGCAGCACCGCTACACCTTC. The rearrangement uses TRBV5-1 and TRBJ1-2, with D tentatively TRBD1 (5 bases). The V and J ends lost 0 bases and 9 bases respectively, with 15 bases between them. The CDR3 spans 14 residues. CDR1 and CDR2 from the germline V gene are SGHRS and YFSETQ.

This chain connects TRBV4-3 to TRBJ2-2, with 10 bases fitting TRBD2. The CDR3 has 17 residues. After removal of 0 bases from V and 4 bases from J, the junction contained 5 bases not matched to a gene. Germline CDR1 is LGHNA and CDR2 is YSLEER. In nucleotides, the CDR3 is TGCGCCAGCAGCCAAGAGCTAGCGGGAGATTTCACCGGGGAGCTGTTTTTT. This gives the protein CASSQELAGDFTGELFF.

The chain's CDR3 is CAGCLSASTDTQYF. The CDR3 DNA reads as TGTGCCGGCTGCTTGTCCGCGAGCACAGATACGCAGTATTTT. The V gene is TRBV12-3 or TRBV12-4, the J gene TRBJ2-3; the D is unclear. This CDR3 has 14 amino acids. V dropped 11 bases and J dropped 0 bases, with 15 bases sitting between them.